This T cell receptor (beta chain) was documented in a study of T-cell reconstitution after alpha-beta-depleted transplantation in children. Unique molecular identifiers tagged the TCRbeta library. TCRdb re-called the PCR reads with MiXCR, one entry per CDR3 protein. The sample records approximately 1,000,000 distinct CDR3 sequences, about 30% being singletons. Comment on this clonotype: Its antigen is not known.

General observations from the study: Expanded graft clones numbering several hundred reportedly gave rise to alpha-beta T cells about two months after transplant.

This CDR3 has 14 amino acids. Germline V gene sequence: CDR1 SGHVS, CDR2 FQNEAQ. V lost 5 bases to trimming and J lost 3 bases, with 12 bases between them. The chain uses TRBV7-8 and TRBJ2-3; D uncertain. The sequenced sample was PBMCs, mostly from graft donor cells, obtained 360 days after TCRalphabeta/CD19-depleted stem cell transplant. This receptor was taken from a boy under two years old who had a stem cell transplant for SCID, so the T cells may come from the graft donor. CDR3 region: CASSLFHRTDTQYF. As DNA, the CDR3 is TGTGCCAGCAGCCTGTTCCATAGGACAGATACGCAGTATTTT.